This T cell receptor (beta chain) was obtained from a study of cytomegalovirus exposure and HLA in healthy donors. The length of the CDR3 is 13 residues. V was cut by 6 bases and J by 5 bases, with 11 bases left in between. From germline, CDR1 is SNHLY and CDR2 FYNNEI. The PCR had 60 Vbeta and 13 Jbeta primers. Here immunoSEQ multiplex PCR was the method, and the copy in TCRdb shows in-frame clones only, minus some. The sample shows 150,000 or so clones, about 74% of them seen only once. The clonotype comes from a man in his forties or fifties in good health and CMV-seropositive. The chain uses TRBV2 and TRBJ1-5; D is perhaps TRBD1 (6 bases). Material for sequencing was PBMCs. The CDR3 nucleotides read TGTGCCAGCAGCGCAGGGGTCGATCAGCCCCAGCATTTT. Translation: CASSAGVDQPQHF.